Here is one TCR beta chain with its context. This sample is drawn from a study of blood T cell repertoires in COVID-19. Looking at the study overall: The United States, Italy and Spain supplied acute and convalescent COVID-19 samples. In each case, the material was cDNA or gDNA derived from T cells, B-cell-depleted T cells, or PBMCs.

Data came from immunoSEQ multiplex PCR; TCRdb stores just in-frame clones and leaves some out. The sample carries about 250,000 clones, around 80% recorded once. CDR3 length: 13 amino acids. The ends were cut back, 4 bases at V and 3 bases at J, with 10 bases in the middle. CDR1 is LGHDT, CDR2 YNNKEL, per germline (reference sequence). This rearrangement joins TRBV3-1 (or the pseudogene TRBV3-2) to TRBJ2-7; no reliable D call. This TCR was recovered from a man aged 80 or over with acute or convalescent COVID-19. Sequences were obtained from peripheral blood. CDR3 region: CASSRDTIYEQYF. The CDR3 DNA sequence: TGTGCCAGCAGCCGTGACACCATCTACGAGCAGTACTTC.